The next 21 T cell receptor beta chains were all read from a single sample in a study of blood T cell repertoires in COVID-19. The protocol was immunoSEQ multiplex PCR, while the TCRdb copy is restricted to in-frame clones and leaves out a portion. The sample contains approximately 280,000 clones, roughly 80% of which appear only once. The sequencing sample was made of PBMCs or T cells enriched from blood (not recorded which). The receptors derive from a man aged 35 to 55 who had been exposed to COVID-19.

The rearrangement joins TRBV19 to TRBJ2-5; 8 positions match TRBD2. The CDR3 has 16 amino acids. Per germline, CDR1 LNHDA and CDR2 SQIVND (reference sequence). Trimming cost V 5 bases and J 5 bases; bases outside gene matches: 13. In nucleotides, the CDR3 is TGTGCCAGTAGTCCTGGCCTGCCGGGACTAGGGGAGACCCAGTACTTC. Encoded protein: CASSPGLPGLGETQYF.

This clone was counted a few times. The rearrangement joins TRBV10-3 to TRBJ1-1; TRBD1 matches at 7 bases. Germline CDR1 and CDR2: ENHRY and SYGVKD. There are 15 residues in the CDR3. V gave up 6 bases and J gave up 0 bases; unmatched junction bases: 7. The CDR3 sequence is CAIRIGGGMNTEAFF. As DNA, the CDR3 is TGTGCCATCAGGATAGGGGGCGGGATGAACACTGAAGCTTTCTTT.

CDR3: CASKGQQETQYF. The CDR3 region has the DNA TGTGCCAGCAAGGGACAGCAAGAGACCCAGTACTTC. This sequence joins TRBV2 and TRBJ2-5, with 7 bases matching TRBD1. The length of the CDR3 is 12 residues. The V segment lost 7 bases and the J segment 2 bases; nucleotides outside the gene matches: 1. Germline-derived CDR1 and CDR2 are SNHLY and FYNNEI.

The chain carries TRBV2 and TRBJ1-5; possible D gene TRBD1, 5 bases. Germline lookup yields CDR1 SNHLY and CDR2 FYNNEI. Trimming took off 3 bases at V and 4 bases at J, with 7 bases between the two ends. There are 13 residues in the CDR3. DNA for the CDR3: TGTGCCAGCAGTGACAGGGAAAATCAGCCCCAGCATTTT. As protein: CASSDRENQPQHF.

The V and J genes are TRBV27 and TRBJ2-7; TRBD1 matches 9 bases. Germline-derived CDR1 and CDR2 are MNHEY and SMNVEV (reference sequence). Trimming removed 7 bases from V and 4 bases from J; junction bases left unmatched: 5. This CDR3 has 13 residues. The CDR3 DNA reads as TGTGCCAGCAAGGACAGGGGAGGTTACGAGCAGTACTTC. Amino acids: CASKDRGGYEQYF.

The V and J genes are TRBV3-1 (or the pseudogene TRBV3-2) and TRBJ2-4; 8 nucleotides line up with TRBD2. Losses at the gene ends were 4 bases for V and 0 bases for J; bases not matched to a gene: 5. This CDR3 has 16 amino acids. Per the germline V gene, CDR1 is LGHDT and CDR2 is YNNKEL (reference sequence). The CDR3 DNA sequence: TGTGCCAGCAGCCCACTAGCGGTTCTAGCCAAAAACATTCAGTACTTC. Protein sequence: CASSPLAVLAKNIQYF.

The chain recombines TRBV3-1 (or the pseudogene TRBV3-2) with TRBJ1-1, with a weak D call TRBD1 (6 bases). The CDR3 consists of 16 residues. The germline V and J ends were trimmed by 0 bases and 1 base, with 12 bases remaining between them. Germline loops: CDR1 LGHDT, CDR2 YNNKEL (reference sequence). This CDR3 reads CASSQDRVTGNTEAFF. The CDR3 DNA follows: TGTGCCAGCAGCCAAGATAGGGTGACAGGGAACACTGAAGCTTTCTTT.

The rearrangement links TRBV24-1 to TRBJ1-2; 8 bases line up with TRBD1. Germline CDR1 and CDR2: KGHDR and SFDVKD. The CDR3 extends over 14 amino acids. Trimming removed 2 bases from V and 5 bases from J; junction bases left unmatched: 3. The CDR3 spells CATSDSDRGYGYTF. As DNA, the CDR3 is TGTGCCACCAGTGATTCCGACAGGGGATATGGCTACACCTTC.

The gene calls are TRBV5-1 and TRBJ2-1; 7 bases map to TRBD2. Germline values: CDR1 SGHRS, CDR2 YFSETQ. The junction had 14 bases not matched to a gene; V was cut back by 5 bases and J by 6 bases. The CDR3 has 16 amino acids. The CDR3 coding sequence is TGCGCCAGCAGTCCTGGTGGGGGGGATGAATTCAATGAGCAGTTCTTC. As protein: CASSPGGGDEFNEQFF.

J is TRBJ1-1 and V is TRBV6-5, with a tentative D call TRBD1 (5 bases). Between the trimmed V and J ends, which lost 6 bases and 7 bases, there was a span of 15 bases. There are 13 residues in the CDR3. Germline lookup yields CDR1 MNHEY and CDR2 SVGAGI. The CDR3 protein is CASSRDWGFEAFF. In nucleotides, the CDR3 is TGTGCCAGCAGCCGGGACTGGGGATTTGAAGCTTTCTTT.

The chain combines TRBV11-3 with TRBJ2-5; no definite D call. Germline V gene data show CDR1 as SGHNT and CDR2 as YENEEA. This CDR3 region has 13 residues. Trimming removed 3 bases from V and 5 bases from J, with 10 bases in between. The CDR3 reads CASSFSRWETQYF. For the CDR3, the DNA is TGTGCCAGCAGCTTTTCTCGGTGGGAGACCCAGTACTTC.

V gene TRBV2 combines with J gene TRBJ1-6, with unresolved D. The CDR3 has 12 amino acids. The germline V and J ends were trimmed by 7 bases and 5 bases, with 6 bases remaining between them. Germline assignment: CDR1 SNHLY and CDR2 FYNNEI. In DNA, the CDR3 is TGTGCCAGCAATCCAGATAATTCACCCCTCCACTTT. It translates to CASNPDNSPLHF.

This clone was observed a single time. The chain combines TRBV6-2 or TRBV6-3 with TRBJ2-3, with 7 bases matching TRBD1. The CDR3 runs 15 residues. Germline CDR1 and CDR2: MNHEY and SVGEGT. Trimming cost V 5 bases and J 0 bases; bases outside gene matches: 5. The CDR3, as DNA: TGTGCCAGCAGTCGGGACAGTTCTAGCACAGATACGCAGTATTTT. This gives the protein CASSRDSSSTDTQYF.

On this clone itself: One junction end does not reproduce the germline sequence, and a read error may be involved. In DNA, the CDR3 is TGTGCCAGCCCACCCGAGGGCCACGAGCAGTACTTC. Its protein is CASPPEGHEQYF. The J gene is TRBJ2-7, the V gene TRBV18, with a possible D match to TRBD2 (5 bases). There are 12 residues in the CDR3. CDR1 KGHSH and CDR2 LQKENI come from the germline V gene.

This clone was counted a single time. This chain uses TRBV25-1 with TRBJ1-4; 8 nucleotides align to TRBD1. Germline CDR1 and CDR2: MGHDK and SYGVNS. CDR3 length equals 14 residues. The junction had 7 bases not matched to a gene; V was cut back by 5 bases and J by 8 bases. The DNA for the CDR3 is TGTGCCAGCAGTAGAGACAGGGGACGGGAAAAACTGTTTTTT. Translation: CASSRDRGREKLFF.

The chain combines TRBV2 with TRBJ2-7, with D uncertain. CDR3 length: 14 residues. V shed 4 bases and J shed 6 bases, with 16 bases lying between them. CDR1 is SNHLY, CDR2 FYNNEI, per germline. CDR3 loop: CASSGSRLQPEQYF. CDR3 nucleotides: TGTGCCAGCAGTGGGTCCAGGCTTCAACCCGAGCAGTACTTC.

V is TRBV19 and J is TRBJ2-1; 14 nucleotides line up with TRBD2. Unmatched junction bases numbered 5, after V lost 4 bases and J lost 6 bases. Germline V gene data show CDR1 as LNHDA and CDR2 as SQIVND (reference sequence). This CDR3 is 16 amino acids long. The CDR3 reads CASSTHGTSGSNEQFF. CDR3 coding DNA: TGTGCCAGTAGTACTCACGGGACTAGCGGGAGCAATGAGCAGTTCTTC.

The gene calls are TRBV5-1 and TRBJ1-1; D is unresolved. Germline loops: CDR1 SGHRS, CDR2 YFSETQ. The CDR3 extends over 13 amino acids. The V end lost 4 bases, the J end lost 5 bases, and 12 bases lay between the germline ends. The CDR3 spells CASSPGPGTEAFF. The CDR3 bases are TGCGCCAGCAGCCCCGGACCGGGAACTGAAGCTTTCTTT. The entire variable domain, with the rest obtained from reference TRBV5-1 and TRBJ1-1, is as follows: KAGVTQTPRYLIKTRGQQVTLSCSPISGHRSVSWYQQTPGQGLQFLFEYFSETQRNKGNFPGRFSGRQFSNSRSEMNVSTLELGDSALYLCASSPGPGTEAFFGQGTRLTVV.

The V and J genes are TRBV12-3 or TRBV12-4 and TRBJ1-5; D may be TRBD1 (5 bases). The CDR3 length is 13 residues. The ends were cut back, 4 bases at V and 4 bases at J, with 8 bases in the middle. The CDR3 DNA sequence: TGTGCCAGCAGTTCACAGGAAAATCAGCCCCAGCATTTT. Residues: CASSSQENQPQHF.

The chain joins TRBV5-6 to TRBJ1-2; no reliable D call. CDR3 length: 10 amino acids. V was pared by 7 bases and J by 7 bases, with 8 bases between. From germline, CDR1 is SGHDT and CDR2 YYEEEE. The CDR3 here is CASPPGGYTF. CDR3 nucleotides: TGTGCCAGCCCCCCAGGTGGCTACACCTTC.

In this sample, this clone turned up once. The chain couples TRBV5-4 to TRBJ1-1; 7 nucleotides match TRBD1. Germline trimming cut 5 bases from V and 4 bases from J; bases unmatched to any gene: 5. This CDR3 comprises 13 residues. The V gene's germline CDR1 is SGHNT and CDR2 YYREEE (reference sequence). CDR3 amino acids: CASSYPGGTEAFF. The CDR3 nucleotides read TGTGCCAGCAGTTATCCAGGGGGCACTGAAGCTTTCTTT.